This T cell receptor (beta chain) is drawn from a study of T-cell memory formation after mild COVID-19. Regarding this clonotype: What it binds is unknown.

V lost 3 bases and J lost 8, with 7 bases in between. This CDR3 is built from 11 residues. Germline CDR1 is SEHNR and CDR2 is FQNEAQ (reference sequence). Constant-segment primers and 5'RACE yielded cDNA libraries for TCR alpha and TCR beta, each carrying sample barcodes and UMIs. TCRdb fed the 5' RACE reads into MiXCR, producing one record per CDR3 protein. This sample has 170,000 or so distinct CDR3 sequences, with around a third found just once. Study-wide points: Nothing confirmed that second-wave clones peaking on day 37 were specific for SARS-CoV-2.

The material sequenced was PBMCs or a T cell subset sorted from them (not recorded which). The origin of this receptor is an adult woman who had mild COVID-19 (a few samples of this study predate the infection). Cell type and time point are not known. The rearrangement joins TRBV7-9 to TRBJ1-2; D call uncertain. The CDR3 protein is CASSLEWGYTF. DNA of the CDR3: TGTGCCAGCAGCTTGGAGTGGGGCTACACCTTC.